Described below is a single TCR beta chain sequence and its context. Sequencing of TCR beta covered CD8+ and CD4+ T cells obtained from blood. Relapsing-remitting disease, either stable or active, was present in the multiple sclerosis controls, who were treatment-naive patients. TEMRA cells were FACS-enriched, with CD8+ and CD4+ T cells isolated negatively. The CDR3 loop spans 15 amino acids. Germline CDR1 and CDR2: LGHNA and YNFKEQ. V shed 4 bases and J shed 5 bases, with 17 bases lying between them. With random hexamers, about 0.5 to 1 ug RNA was reverse transcribed. Amplification of TCR beta CDR3 used immunoSEQ multiplex PCR across 54 Vbeta and 13 Jbeta. MiXCR was run by TCRdb on the immunoSEQ multiplex PCR reads, yielding one entry per CDR3 protein. The sample lists about 300,000 distinct CDR3 sequences; about 82% were seen once. This entry comes from a study of CD8 T cells in Susac syndrome.

The receptor's source is a human donor with multiple sclerosis. Material: CD8+ T cells from PBMCs. The V and J genes are TRBV4-2 and TRBJ2-5, with D perhaps matching TRBD2 (6 bases). The CDR3 spells CASSLGEGGPETQYF. In DNA form, the CDR3 reads TGTGCCAGCAGCCTAGGAGAGGGAGGTCCGGAGACCCAGTACTTC.